These T cell receptor beta chains were read from a single sample in a study of monozygotic twins with inflammatory bowel disease. TCRdb reworked the 5' RACE reads into one entry per CDR3 protein, no DNA. The sample totals just over 300,000 distinct CDR3 sequences. Material for sequencing was blood. The receptor source for this set is a human donor with ulcerative colitis or Crohn's disease, or a healthy co-twin of an affected twin (not recorded which). Both conserved end residues are part of each CDR3.

v_gene	j_gene	CDR3aa
TRBV4-3	TRBJ2-7	CASSQDTQRECEQYF
TRBV20-1	TRBJ1-1	CSAVPFGDPGTEAFF
TRBV28	TRBJ2-7	CASSRDSSSHEQYF
TRBV4-3	TRBJ1-6	CASSQEGSSYNSPLHF
TRBV24-1	TRBJ2-3	CATSDLTASSTDTQYF
TRBV3-1	TRBJ1-1	CASSQATKTSAAFF
TRBV30	TRBJ2-5	CAWRWAGAETQYF
TRBV20-1	TRBJ1-1	CSARETGNTEAFF
TRBV18	TRBJ2-7	CASSLSPGQNEQYF
TRBV18	TRBJ2-1	CASLPPGSYNEQFF
TRBV20-1	TRBJ2-3	CSAPRTSGRTDTQYF
TRBV5-1	TRBJ1-5	CASSLDGTSYQPQHF
TRBV12-3/TRBV12-4	TRBJ2-3	CASSLAAGLYF
TRBV18	TRBJ2-5	CASSPSGALQETQYF
TRBV11-2	TRBJ2-1	CATRDSSYNEQFF
TRBV14	TRBJ2-7	CASSGSPYEQYF
TRBV7-2	TRBJ2-1	CASSLGRGAGGDEQFF
TRBV6-1	TRBJ2-5	CASSAGSQETQYF
TRBV20-1	TRBJ1-2	CSAIEGGRGGYTF
TRBV29-1	TRBJ1-4	CSVERGSGEKLFF
TRBV29-1	TRBJ2-1	CSVEDGLGWRGRNNEQFF
TRBV20-1	TRBJ2-1	CSARPASDPYNEQFF
TRBV6-2/TRBV6-3	TRBJ1-6	CASSYSRFRHDGNSPLHF
TRBV28	TRBJ2-7	CASSLWVGMIYEQYF
TRBV4-1	TRBJ1-2	CASSLDRDYYGYTF
TRBV12-3/TRBV12-4	TRBJ1-2	CASSFIVGQPNGYTF
TRBV7-9	TRBJ2-2	CASISGSWTGELFF
TRBV7-2	TRBJ2-1	CASSLRGRNNEQFF
TRBV7-8	TRBJ1-2	CASSPAGPAVGYTF
TRBV5-1	TRBJ2-1	CASSLALLGYEQFF
TRBV10-1	TRBJ2-1	CASSDHSSSYNEQFF
TRBV7-2	TRBJ2-2	CASSQTGLTGELFF
TRBV7-9	TRBJ2-7	CASSLATGTGIYEQYF